These 25 T cell receptor beta chains were all obtained from the same sample, sequenced in a study of T cells in women clearing cervical HPV infection. Sequenced by immunoSEQ multiplex PCR; TCRdb stores in-frame clones only, minus some. Here the sample table reports around 44,000 clones. Material for sequencing was blood buffy coat. These receptors all come from a woman between 18 and 69 years old with a cervical HPV16 infection that either progressed to CIN3+ or cleared (not recorded which).

Comment on this clone: Germline and junction disagree at one end, which may indicate a read error. The read finishes 3 residues shy of the CDR3 end, and the germline J gene is used to complete it. V usage is TRBV7-7 and J usage is TRBJ1-4; D is undetermined. CDR3 length: 13 amino acids. Germline V gives CDR1 SSHAT, CDR2 FNYEAQ (reference sequence). The CDR3 sequence is CASSSTTNEKLFF. The CDR3 DNA, read in part, is TGTGCTAGCAGCTCTACAACTAATGAAAAA.

As concerns this clone: The read ends 3 residues before the CDR3 terminus; that terminus is restored from the germline J gene. The V gene is TRBV15, the J gene TRBJ1-1; 8 nucleotides match TRBD1. CDR1 LNHNV and CDR2 YYDKDF come from the germline V gene (reference sequence). V gave up 11 bases and J gave up 5 bases; unmatched junction bases: 13. CDR3 length: 14 amino acids. The CDR3 DNA, read in part, is TGTGCCGCTAGAGCAGGGGGCTGGGGGACTGAA. Protein sequence: CAARAGGWGTE. The whole CDR3 is CAARAGGWGTEAFF.

Worth noting for this clone: Read sequence stops 3 residues before the CDR3 end, and the germline J gene provides the missing end. This chain links TRBV18 with TRBJ1-1, with D perhaps TRBD1 (6 bases). This CDR3 comprises 17 residues. Germline CDR1 and CDR2: KGHSH and LQKENI. Trimming removed 0 bases at V and 3 bases at J, with 17 bases between. CDR3 sequence reads: CASSPPLQGLEDTEAFF. The DNA read from the CDR3 is TGTGCCAGCTCACCACCGTTACAGGGTCTGGAGGACACTGAA. The full variable domain, with the rest looked up from reference TRBV18 and TRBJ1-1, is NAGVMQNPRHLVRRRGQEARLRCSPMKGHSHVYWYRQLPEEGLKFMVYLQKENIIDESGMPKERFSAEFPKEGPSILRIQQVVRGDSAAYFCASSPPLQGLEDTEAFFGQGTRLTVV.

Concerning this clone: The read gets to within 3 residues of the CDR3 end, and the germline J gene fills in the rest. The J gene is TRBJ2-1, the V gene TRBV9; 12 bases agree with TRBD2. The CDR3 loop spans 15 amino acids. Germline CDR1 is SGDLS and CDR2 is YYNGEE. V was clipped by 0 bases and J by 5 bases; unmatched bases: 0. Here the CDR3 reads CASSVGTSGDNEQFF. The sequenced part of the CDR3 DNA is TGTGCCAGCAGCGTAGGGACTAGCGGGGACAATGAG.

Notes on this clone: The CDR3 extends 3 residues past the end of the read, so its final part is completed from the germline J gene. The chain links TRBV7-8 to TRBJ2-3; tentative D call: TRBD1 (5 bases). The CDR3 extends over 14 amino acids. Trimming removed 7 bases from V and 0 bases from J, with 11 bases in between. From germline, CDR1 is SGHVS and CDR2 FQNEAQ. Here the CDR3 reads CASIKGRSTDTQYF. CDR3 DNA (partial): TGTGCCAGCATCAAGGGGCGTAGCACAGATACG. Drawing the rest from reference TRBV7-8 and TRBJ2-3, the complete variable domain is GAGVSQSPRYKVAKRGQDVALRCDPISGHVSLFWYQQALGQGPEFLTYFQNEAQLDKSGLPSDRFFAERPEGSVSTLKIQRTQQEDSAVYLCASIKGRSTDTQYFGPGTRLTVL.

About this clone: Read sequence stops 3 residues before the CDR3 end, and the germline J gene provides the missing end. The chain couples TRBV5-1 to TRBJ1-1; 7 bases are shared with TRBD1. CDR3 length: 14 residues. Germline-derived CDR1 and CDR2 are SGHRS and YFSETQ. The junction had 7 bases not matched to a gene; V was cut back by 6 bases and J by 2 bases. Incomplete CDR3 DNA: TGCGCCAGCACGATGCAGGGGGGAAACACTGAA. This encodes CASTMQGGNTE. From start to end, the CDR3 is CASTMQGGNTEAFF.

A word on this clone: The read terminates 3 residues ahead of where the CDR3 ends, so the germline J gene completes it. V usage is TRBV7-9 and J usage is TRBJ2-5, with D perhaps TRBD2 (6 bases). This CDR3 spans 15 amino acids. V lost 5 bases and J lost 5, with 18 bases in between. CDR1 is SEHNR and CDR2 is FQNEAQ in the germline V gene (reference sequence). This CDR3 reads CASSAGSSRGETQYF. Incomplete CDR3 DNA: TGTGCCAGCAGCGCGGGGTCCTCCCGCGGGGAGACC.

Points on this clone: The read terminates 3 residues ahead of where the CDR3 ends, so the germline J gene completes it. The V and J genes are TRBV7-2 and TRBJ2-1, with TRBD2 matching over 8 bases. CDR1 and CDR2 (germline): SGHTA, FQGNSA. CDR3 length: 17 residues. With V trimmed by 0 bases and J by 1 base, 5 bases remained unmatched. The CDR3 loop reads CASSLASGDPSYNEQFF. The covered CDR3 bases are TGTGCCAGCAGCTTAGCTAGCGGGGACCCTTCCTACAATGAG.

On this clone: The read ends 3 residues shy of where the CDR3 ends; the end is completed using the germline J gene. The chain couples TRBV5-1 to TRBJ1-1; no reliable D call. The CDR3 spans 15 residues. Trimming left V 0 bases short and J 3 bases short, with 12 bases between. The germline CDR1 and CDR2 sequences are SGHRS and YFSETQ. CDR3 in amino acids: CASSLVGSGDTEAFF. The CDR3 bases that were read are TGCGCCAGCAGCTTGGTTGGGAGCGGGGACACTGAA.

Notes on this clone: The read falls 3 residues short of the CDR3 end, and the missing part is taken from the germline J gene. The chain joins TRBV7-9 to TRBJ2-3, with a possible D match to TRBD2 (5 bases). CDR1 is SEHNR and CDR2 is FQNEAQ in the germline V gene (reference sequence). The CDR3 runs to 12 residues. The V end lost 11 bases, the J end lost 0 bases, and 9 bases lay between the germline ends. The chain's CDR3 is CAGGGSTDTQYF. The covered CDR3 bases are TGTGCCGGCGGCGGGAGCACAGATACG.

About this clone itself: The read ends 3 residues early relative to the CDR3; the germline J gene fills the gap. J is TRBJ1-1 and V is TRBV20-1; TRBD1 aligns across 9 bases. V was clipped by 5 bases and J by 4 bases; unmatched bases: 17. The CDR3 totals 17 residues. Per germline, CDR1 DFQATT and CDR2 SNEGSKA (reference sequence). The sequenced CDR3 bases are TGCAGTGCTGCAGTAGTCCCGGGACAGGGAATGGGCACTGAA. It translates to CSAAVVPGQGMGTE. The whole CDR3 is CSAAVVPGQGMGTEAFF.

Notes on this clone: The read terminates 3 residues before the CDR3 end, so the remaining end is supplied by the germline J gene. This chain joins TRBV2 and TRBJ1-5; a weak D match, TRBD1 (6 bases). V dropped 6 bases and J dropped 1 base, with 16 bases sitting between them. This CDR3 region has 16 residues. Germline-derived CDR1 and CDR2 are SNHLY and FYNNEI. The sequenced CDR3 bases are TGTGCCAGCAGGAGAACGGGGGGCGCCAGCAATCAGCCC. Its protein is CASRRTGGASNQP. In full, the CDR3 reads CASRRTGGASNQPQHF.

Regarding this clone: The CDR3 goes on 3 residues after the read ends, and that part is filled in from the germline J gene. V is TRBV20-1 and J is TRBJ2-4, with unresolved D. With 1 base removed from V and 7 bases from J, the gap between germline ends came to 11 bases. Germline CDR1 and CDR2: DFQATT and SNEGSKA (reference sequence). The CDR3 spans 13 residues. CDR3 amino acids: CSARAGTSNIQYF. The part of the CDR3 DNA that was read is TGCAGTGCTAGAGCAGGAACGTCCAACATT.

Notes on this clone: With the read ending 3 residues before the CDR3 end, the germline J gene is used to fill in that end. The chain is built from TRBV19 and TRBJ1-2; the match to TRBD1 covers 7 bases. Germline V lookup: CDR1 LNHDA, CDR2 SQIVND (reference sequence). V shed 7 bases and J 2 bases; nucleotides not matched to a gene: 13. The CDR3 has 16 amino acids. CDR3 in amino acids: CASNNLDRDPNYGYTF. The CDR3 DNA, read in part, is TGTGCCAGTAACAATCTAGACAGGGATCCAAACTATGGC.

Of note for this clone: The read comes to an end 3 residues before the CDR3 does, leaving the germline J gene to fill in the end. V usage is TRBV29-1 and J usage is TRBJ1-1; 8 bases match TRBD1. The CDR3 is 13 residues long. CDR1 and CDR2 from the germline V gene are SQVTM and ANQGSEA. Trimming at V came to 8 bases and at J to 0 bases, leaving 5 bases not matched to a gene. CDR3 DNA, as far as it was read: TGCAGCATGCGACAGGGGCTGAACACTGAA. Its protein product is CSMRQGLNTE. The whole CDR3 reads CSMRQGLNTEAFF.

As to this clone: The read ends 3 residues shy of where the CDR3 ends; the end is completed using the germline J gene. The J gene is TRBJ2-1, the V gene TRBV18; tentatively, D is TRBD1 (6 bases). The germline V and J ends were trimmed by 0 bases and 9 bases, with 12 bases remaining between them. The length of the CDR3 is 14 residues. CDR1 KGHSH and CDR2 LQKENI come from the germline V gene. This CDR3 reads CASSPPTGPPEQFF. Incomplete CDR3 DNA: TGTGCCAGCTCACCACCGACAGGTCCCCCTGAG.

As to this clone: The DNA ends 3 residues before the CDR3 does, and the rest of the CDR3 is filled in from the germline J gene. The V and J genes are TRBV5-4 and TRBJ2-4; 10 nucleotides align to TRBD1. Germline lookup yields CDR1 SGHNT and CDR2 YYREEE (reference sequence). The CDR3 runs to 15 residues. The V and J ends lost 4 bases and 8 bases, in that order; junction bases with no gene match: 9. The part of the CDR3 DNA that was read is TGTGCCAGCAGCGGGGGGACAGGGGACTTTGACATT. This encodes CASSGGTGDFDI. The entire CDR3 reads CASSGGTGDFDIQYF.

Comment on this clone: Sequencing ends 3 residues short of the CDR3 end; the germline J gene provides the rest. The V and J genes are TRBV19 and TRBJ1-5; a possible D gene is TRBD1 (6 bases). The CDR3 is made up of 15 amino acids. Germline V gene data show CDR1 as LNHDA and CDR2 as SQIVND (reference sequence). Trimming took 10 bases from V and 4 from J, leaving 20 bases between them. This chain's CDR3 is CATGGLQGRNQPQHF. The sequenced CDR3 bases are TGTGCCACCGGCGGTCTACAGGGAAGGAATCAGCCC.

As for this clone: Sequencing ends 3 residues short of the CDR3 end; the germline J gene provides the rest. The rearrangement links TRBV20-1 to TRBJ2-7, with D possibly TRBD1 on 5 matching bases. Germline lookup yields CDR1 DFQATT and CDR2 SNEGSKA (reference sequence). V shed 0 bases and J shed 0 bases, with 9 bases lying between them. This CDR3 contains 14 residues. The CDR3 spells CSARDQGYSYEQYF. Incomplete CDR3 DNA: TGCAGTGCTAGAGATCAGGGCTACTCCTACGAG.

Concerning this clone itself: Read coverage stops 3 residues before the CDR3 terminus; the germline J gene supplies the remainder. Distinct nucleotide sequences in the sample also encode this CDR3. V is TRBV29-1 and J is TRBJ2-1, with 15 bases that match TRBD2. Germline values: CDR1 SQVTM, CDR2 ANQGSEA. The CDR3 has 15 amino acids. V lost 6 bases and J lost 6; bases outside the gene matches: 6. The CDR3 DNA, read in part, is TGCAGCGTCGCGGGACTAGCGGGAGGCTTCAATGAG. Amino acid sequence: CSVAGLAGGFNE. The CDR3, in full, reads CSVAGLAGGFNEQFF.

CDR3 loop: CASSARTGWNTEAFF. Partial CDR3 DNA: TGTGCCAGCAGCGCGCGGACAGGGTGGAACACTGAA. V and J are TRBV7-8 and TRBJ1-1; 8 bases are a match to TRBD1. The read finishes 3 residues shy of the CDR3 end, and the germline J gene is used to complete it. The CDR3 consists of 15 residues. Trimming cost V 5 bases and J 1 base; bases outside gene matches: 6. Germline V gene lookup returns CDR1 SGHVS and CDR2 FQNEAQ. The full variable domain, its missing parts supplied by reference TRBV7-8 and TRBJ1-1, is GAGVSQSPRYKVAKRGQDVALRCDPISGHVSLFWYQQALGQGPEFLTYFQNEAQLDKSGLPSDRFFAERPEGSVSTLKIQRTQQEDSAVYLCASSARTGWNTEAFFGQGTRLTVV.

A remark on this clone: The CDR3 goes on 3 residues after the read ends, and that part is filled in from the germline J gene. This chain links TRBV19 with TRBJ2-1, with a weak D call TRBD1 (5 bases). CDR1 LNHDA and CDR2 SQIVND come from the germline V gene (reference sequence). The CDR3 has 15 residues. Trimming stripped 6 bases from V and 4 bases from J, with 16 bases between. CDR3 DNA (partial): TGTGCCAGTAGGGATGACAGAAGGAATTACAATGAG. Translation: CASRDDRRNYNE. The entire CDR3 is CASRDDRRNYNEQFF.

Details on this clone: The read terminates 3 residues ahead of where the CDR3 ends, so the germline J gene completes it. The V and J genes are TRBV20-1 and TRBJ2-5; 11 positions agree with TRBD1. The V gene end was trimmed by 1 base and the J gene end by 2 bases; junction bases not matched to a gene: 9. The CDR3 contains 17 residues. In germline, CDR1 is DFQATT, CDR2 SNEGSKA (reference sequence). The CDR3 reads CSARAPVGQGVQETQYF. The CDR3 DNA, read in part, is TGCAGTGCTAGAGCTCCAGTGGGACAGGGGGTACAAGAGACC.

As regards this clone: Read sequence stops 3 residues before the CDR3 end, and the germline J gene provides the missing end. The chain couples TRBV20-1 to TRBJ2-7, with D possibly TRBD2 on 6 matching bases. Germline CDR1 DFQATT, CDR2 SNEGSKA (reference sequence). Deletions cut 5 bases from V and 0 bases from J, with 17 bases between. The CDR3 extends over 15 amino acids. The CDR3 here is CSAASGTFSSYEQYF. The CDR3 bases that were read are TGCAGTGCTGCCTCCGGGACTTTCAGCTCCTACGAG.

Comments on this clone: The CDR3 end falls 3 residues outside the read, so it is completed with the germline J gene. The genes are TRBV5-1 and TRBJ1-4, with a weak D call TRBD1 (5 bases). This CDR3 spans 14 amino acids. Trimming cost V 6 bases and J 4 bases, with 13 bases left between them. In germline, CDR1 is SGHRS, CDR2 YFSETQ. Partial CDR3 DNA: TGCGCCAGCAAGACAGCAAACGATAATGAAAAA. Protein product: CASKTANDNEK. The whole CDR3 is CASKTANDNEKLFF.